The 32 T cell receptor beta chains listed next were all sequenced from one sample in a study of T cell changes during pregnancy in multiple sclerosis (dated by TCRdb to between 2018 and 2020). The method was the immunoSEQ multiplex PCR assay. TCRdb's version of the immuneACCESS table is confined to in-frame rearrangements and falls short of the full clone set. An unresolved V gene accounts for under half of the shortfall where checked; the remainder is of unknown origin. The sample data list approximately 42,000 clones, and around 84% of these were observed just once. 0.6% to 0.8% of the sample comes from the top ten. The sequencing used CD4+ T cells from peripheral blood mononuclear cells, collected before pregnancy. The receptors were sampled from a female donor with multiple sclerosis, enrolled in a pregnancy study.

The gene calls are TRBV4-2 and TRBJ2-3; TRBD1 agrees at 7 bases. This CDR3 has 15 amino acids. Trimming at V came to 6 bases and at J to 3 bases, leaving 9 bases not matched to a gene. In germline, CDR1 is LGHNA, CDR2 YNFKEQ. CDR3: CASSPTGVGTDTQYF. CDR3 sequence (DNA): TGTGCCAGCAGTCCTACAGGGGTGGGGACAGATACGCAGTATTTT.

The rearrangement uses TRBV10-3 and TRBJ1-3; a weak D match, TRBD1 (5 bases). CDR1 ENHRY and CDR2 SYGVKD come from the germline V gene. The CDR3 totals 14 residues. Between the trimmed V and J ends, which lost 4 bases and 0 bases, there was a span of 7 bases. CDR3 sequence: CAISAGVSGNTIYF. The CDR3 DNA reads as TGTGCCATCAGTGCGGGGGTCTCTGGAAACACCATATATTTT.

The chain has TRBV7-2 and TRBJ1-6; 8 bases align to TRBD1. Germline CDR1 SGHTA, CDR2 FQGNSA. V lost 4 bases to trimming and J lost 9 bases; unmatched junction nucleotides: 8. The CDR3 has 15 amino acids. CDR3 DNA: TGTGCCAGCAGCTACAGGGGGTCTTATGGTTCACCCCTCCACTTT. Residues: CASSYRGSYGSPLHF.

The chain carries TRBV29-1 and TRBJ1-5; D not resolved. CDR1 SQVTM and CDR2 ANQGSEA come from the germline V gene. CDR3 length: 13 residues. V shed 1 base and J shed 1 base, with 5 bases lying between them. The CDR3 loop is CSVEGHSNQPQHF. DNA for the CDR3: TGCAGCGTTGAAGGACACAGCAATCAGCCCCAGCATTTT.

This chain connects TRBV5-4 to TRBJ2-3; 8 bases line up with TRBD1. The germline gives CDR1 SGHNT, CDR2 YYREEE (reference sequence). The CDR3 runs 15 residues. V lost 3 bases, J lost 4 bases, and 7 bases stayed unmatched. The DNA for the CDR3 is TGTGCCAGCAGCTCGGCGGACAGGGTAGCAGATACGCAGTATTTT. It is translated as CASSSADRVADTQYF.

The rearrangement links TRBV19 to TRBJ2-5; 9 bases agree with TRBD1. V lost 4 bases and J lost 3; bases outside the gene matches: 9. CDR3 length: 16 residues. CDR1 and CDR2 from the germline V gene are LNHDA and SQIVND (reference sequence). CDR3: CASSKNRQGGEETQYF. The CDR3 DNA sequence: TGTGCCAGTAGTAAAAACCGACAGGGGGGAGAAGAGACCCAGTACTTC.

The chain uses TRBV7-7 and TRBJ2-5; D call uncertain. The germline V gene has CDR1 SSHAT and CDR2 FNYEAQ (reference sequence). The CDR3 consists of 14 residues. Between the trimmed V and J ends, which lost 1 base and 2 bases, there was a span of 8 bases. The CDR3 sequence: CASSLDNLQETQYF. The CDR3 DNA sequence: TGTGCCAGCAGCTTAGATAACTTACAAGAGACCCAGTACTTC.

CDR3 sequence reads: CASSQTSGSRELFF. The CDR3 DNA reads TGTGCCAGCAGTCAGACTAGCGGGAGTCGGGAGCTGTTTTTT. The chain is built from TRBV6-5 and TRBJ2-2; the match to TRBD2 covers 12 bases. The CDR3 spans 14 residues. V shed 5 bases and J 9 bases; nucleotides not matched to a gene: 4. The V gene's germline CDR1 is MNHEY and CDR2 SVGAGI.

This chain links TRBV6-5 with TRBJ1-5; TRBD1 matches 9 bases. The V and J ends lost 2 bases and 3 bases, in that order; junction bases with no gene match: 2. The CDR3 runs to 15 residues. CDR1 is MNHEY and CDR2 is SVGAGI in the germline V gene. Here the CDR3 reads CASSYGTGSNQPQHF. Here the CDR3 DNA reads TGTGCCAGCAGTTACGGGACAGGGTCCAATCAGCCCCAGCATTTT.

This clone is medium-sized in the sample. The rearrangement joins TRBV2 to TRBJ1-2, with D possibly being TRBD1 (6 bases). Trimming left V 4 bases short and J 5 bases short, with 17 bases between. This CDR3 region has 15 residues. Germline V lookup: CDR1 SNHLY, CDR2 FYNNEI. The CDR3 DNA follows: TGTGCCAGCAGTGCCACGGGGGGCGCGTGGTATGGCTACACCTTC. Amino acids: CASSATGGAWYGYTF.

CDR3 DNA: TGTGCCAGCAGTGAAAGGCGGGGGACTAGCGGGAAGGAGACCCAGTACTTC. Residues: CASSERRGTSGKETQYF. This rearrangement joins TRBV2 to TRBJ2-5; 13 nucleotides line up with TRBD2. This CDR3 is 17 amino acids long. Germline lookup yields CDR1 SNHLY and CDR2 FYNNEI. Losses at the gene ends were 2 bases for V and 5 bases for J; bases not matched to a gene: 8.

The CDR3 DNA is TGTGCCAGCAGTGACTGGACAGGGAATCAGCCCCAGCATTTT. It encodes CASSDWTGNQPQHF. The gene calls are TRBV6-6 and TRBJ1-5; 8 nucleotides match TRBD1. The junction had 4 bases not matched to a gene; V was cut back by 5 bases and J by 4 bases. Germline values: CDR1 MNHNY, CDR2 SVGAGI (reference sequence). This CDR3 region has 14 residues.

This rearrangement joins TRBV14 to TRBJ2-3; no definite D call. This CDR3 region has 13 residues. V gave up 3 bases and J gave up 1 base, with 5 bases separating them. From germline, CDR1 is SGHDN and CDR2 FVKESK. Here the CDR3 DNA reads TGTGCCAGCAGCCAGTTCGGCACAGATACGCAGTATTTT. It specifies CASSQFGTDTQYF.

J is TRBJ1-2 and V is TRBV29-1; 7 bases are shared with TRBD1. V lost 6 bases to trimming and J lost 4 bases; unmatched junction nucleotides: 5. Germline loops: CDR1 SQVTM, CDR2 ANQGSEA. The CDR3 spans 12 residues. CDR3 protein: CSVAGQTYGYTF. CDR3 sequence (DNA): TGCAGCGTCGCGGGACAGACCTATGGCTACACCTTC.

The chain is built from TRBV10-3 and TRBJ2-7; no reliable D call. Germline V gene lookup returns CDR1 ENHRY and CDR2 SYGVKD. The CDR3 sequence is 12 residues long. Trimming pared 8 bases from V and 7 bases from J, leaving 15 bases between. CDR3 in amino acids: CAIGVASEEQYF. The CDR3 DNA follows: TGTGCCATCGGTGTTGCATCCGAGGAGCAGTACTTC.

The chain couples TRBV19 to TRBJ2-5, with D maybe TRBD2 (5 bases). CDR1 and CDR2 (germline): LNHDA, SQIVND (reference sequence). V lost 4 bases and J 0 bases, leaving 6 bases between the germline ends. CDR3 length: 13 amino acids. The CDR3 bases are TGTGCCAGTAGTAAAGCGGACCAAGAGACCCAGTACTTC. Its protein product is CASSKADQETQYF. Full variable domain (outside the CDR3, taken from reference TRBV19 and TRBJ2-5): DGGITQSPKYLFRKEGQNVTLSCEQNLNHDAMYWYRQDPGQGLRLIYYSQIVNDFQKGDIAEGYSVSREKKESFPLTVTSAQKNPTAFYLCASSKADQETQYFGPGTRLLVL.

The V call is TRBV30, the J call TRBJ2-7; D possibly corresponds to TRBD1 (5 bases). Trimming took 0 bases from V and 2 from J, leaving 11 bases between them. The CDR3 runs to 14 residues. Germline CDR1 GTSNPN, CDR2 SVGIG (reference sequence). DNA of the CDR3: TGTGCCTGGAGTGTCGCAGGGCATACCTACGAGCAGTACTTC. It codes for CAWSVAGHTYEQYF.

The rearrangement joins TRBV6-5 to TRBJ1-2; D gene uncertain. The V gene's germline CDR1 is MNHEY and CDR2 SVGAGI. The ends were cut back, 2 bases at V and 1 base at J, with 8 bases in the middle. The CDR3 loop spans 14 amino acids. In DNA form, the CDR3 reads TGTGCCAGCAGTTACCACGGGGTTAACTATGGCTACACCTTC. Its translation is CASSYHGVNYGYTF.

The chain carries TRBV5-4 and TRBJ2-5, with 7 bases identical to TRBD1. This CDR3 has 14 residues. The V gene's germline CDR1 is SGHNT and CDR2 YYREEE (reference sequence). The trim removed 0 bases at V and 5 bases at J, leaving 4 bases unmatched. CDR3 sequence: CASSLEDRLETQYF. Here the CDR3 DNA reads TGTGCCAGCAGCTTGGAGGACAGGCTGGAGACCCAGTACTTC.

V is TRBV6-1 and J is TRBJ2-3; 8 bases are shared with TRBD1. J lost 6 bases, V lost 7 bases, and 9 bases had no gene match. The CDR3 contains 14 residues. Per the germline V gene, CDR1 is MNHNS and CDR2 is SASEGT. CDR3 loop: CASTGQGAGDTQYF. Written as DNA, the CDR3 is TGTGCCAGCACAGGGCAGGGGGCAGGGGATACGCAGTATTTT.

V and J are TRBV7-3 and TRBJ2-2; TRBD2 might be the D (6 bases). CDR3 length equals 16 residues. The V gene's germline CDR1 is SGHTA and CDR2 FQGTGA. The V and J ends lost 2 bases and 2 bases respectively, with 12 bases between them. The CDR3 reads CASSLYGTSNTGELFF. Written as DNA, the CDR3 is TGTGCCAGCAGCTTATACGGGACTTCTAACACCGGGGAGCTGTTTTTT.

The chain couples TRBV19 to TRBJ1-3; no clear D gene. V lost 3 bases and J 1 base, leaving 7 bases between the germline ends. Germline V CDR1 and CDR2: LNHDA, SQIVND (reference sequence). This CDR3 comprises 14 residues. Written as DNA, the CDR3 is TGTGCCAGTAGTATCCAGGATTCTGGAAACACCATATATTTT. This sequence encodes CASSIQDSGNTIYF.

V and J are TRBV5-1 and TRBJ1-2; D gene unclear. V was cut by 2 bases and J by 8 bases, with 19 bases left in between. Germline CDR1 reads SGHRS; CDR2 reads YFSETQ. The CDR3 spans 15 residues. CDR3 nucleotides: TGCGCCAGCAGCTTAAACCCTTGGGCTGGTCGCGGCTACACCTTC. Translation: CASSLNPWAGRGYTF.

The chain joins TRBV15 to TRBJ2-7; D is perhaps TRBD2 (6 bases). CDR3 length: 16 residues. V lost 0 bases and J lost 3, with 15 bases in between. The germline V gene has CDR1 LNHNV and CDR2 YYDKDF (reference sequence). The CDR3 DNA is TGTGCCACCAGCAGAGATCTGGCGGGAACCTTCTACGAGCAGTACTTC. Amino acids: CATSRDLAGTFYEQYF.

This clone was seen a handful of times. The chain has TRBV30 and TRBJ2-7; D may be TRBD1 (6 bases). CDR3 length: 13 amino acids. Germline CDR1 reads GTSNPN; CDR2 reads SVGIG (reference sequence). The V gene lost 1 base and the J gene lost 5 bases, with 12 bases spanning the gap. This CDR3 reads CAWSGGQAHEQYF. The DNA for the CDR3 is TGTGCCTGGAGTGGGGGGCAGGCCCACGAGCAGTACTTC.

This sequence joins TRBV19 and TRBJ2-7; perhaps TRBD1 as D (6 bases). V lost 7 bases, J lost 6 bases, and 16 bases lay in between. CDR3 length equals 13 residues. Germline CDR1 LNHDA, CDR2 SQIVND (reference sequence). The CDR3 reads CASKGQGLGEQYF. The CDR3 DNA is TGTGCCAGTAAGGGGCAGGGGCTGGGCGAGCAGTACTTC.

The chain carries TRBV5-1 and TRBJ2-1; the match to TRBD2 covers 10 bases. This CDR3 comprises 14 residues. CDR1 is SGHRS and CDR2 is YFSETQ in the germline V gene. With 4 bases clipped from V and 5 bases from J, the junction kept 3 bases outside the gene matches. The CDR3 loop is CASSGTSVDNEQFF. The CDR3 DNA is TGCGCCAGCAGCGGGACTAGCGTAGACAATGAGCAGTTCTTC.

The genes are TRBV18 and TRBJ1-1, with D maybe TRBD1 (6 bases). From germline, CDR1 is KGHSH and CDR2 LQKENI. The V gene lost 6 bases and the J gene lost 1 base, with 15 bases spanning the gap. The CDR3 loop spans 15 amino acids. For the CDR3, the DNA is TGTGCCAGCTCGCTACAAGGGGGGGAGAACACTGAAGCTTTCTTT. It is translated as CASSLQGGENTEAFF.

Points on this clone: Other DNA sequences of this sample code for an identical CDR3. The V gene is TRBV29-1, the J gene TRBJ1-3; D remains unclear. The V end lost 2 bases, the J end lost 0 bases, and 5 bases lay between the germline ends. The CDR3 is 13 amino acids. CDR1 and CDR2 from the germline V gene are SQVTM and ANQGSEA. The CDR3 loop reads CSVEPGSGNTIYF. In DNA form, the CDR3 reads TGCAGCGTTGAACCAGGCTCTGGAAACACCATATATTTT.

This clone showed up just once. The rearrangement uses TRBV4-2 and TRBJ1-2; no definite D call. Germline V gene sequence: CDR1 LGHNA, CDR2 YNFKEQ. This CDR3 is built from 14 residues. Trimming cost V 1 base and J 3 bases, with 9 bases left between them. Here the CDR3 reads CASSQGRVDYGYTF. The CDR3 DNA sequence: TGTGCCAGCAGCCAAGGGAGGGTTGACTATGGCTACACCTTC.

The chain recombines TRBV30 with TRBJ1-4, with TRBD1 matching over 9 bases. The V segment lost 0 bases and the J segment 8 bases; nucleotides outside the gene matches: 4. The CDR3 has 14 residues. Germline CDR1 GTSNPN, CDR2 SVGIG (reference sequence). CDR3 nucleotides: TGTGCCTGGAGTGTGACAGGGGGGAAAGAAAAACTGTTTTTT. As protein: CAWSVTGGKEKLFF. The variable domain in full, with the rest retrieved from reference TRBV30 and TRBJ1-4, is SQTIHQWPATLVQPVGSPLSLECTVEGTSNPNLYWYRQAAGRGLQLLFYSVGIGQISSEVPQNLSASRPQDRQFILSSKKLLLSDSGFYLCAWSVTGGKEKLFFGSGTQLSVL.

CDR3 amino acids: CASSQARGDEQFF. The CDR3 DNA reads TGTGCCAGCAGCCAGGCTCGCGGGGATGAGCAGTTCTTC. The chain recombines TRBV7-2 with TRBJ2-1; perhaps TRBD2 as D (6 bases). V was shortened by 5 bases and J by 8 bases, with 13 bases between the two germline ends. CDR3 length: 13 residues. Germline lookup yields CDR1 SGHTA and CDR2 FQGNSA.